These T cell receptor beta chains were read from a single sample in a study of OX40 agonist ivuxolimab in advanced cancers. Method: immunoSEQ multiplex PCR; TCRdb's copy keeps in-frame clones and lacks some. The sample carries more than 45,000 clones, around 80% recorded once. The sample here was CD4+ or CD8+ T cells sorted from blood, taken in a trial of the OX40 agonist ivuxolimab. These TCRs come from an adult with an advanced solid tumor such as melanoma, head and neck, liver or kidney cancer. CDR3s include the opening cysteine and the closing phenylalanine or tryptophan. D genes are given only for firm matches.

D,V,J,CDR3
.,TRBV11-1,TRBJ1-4,CASSSVLGEKLFF
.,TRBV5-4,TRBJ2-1,CASSLGSDSYNEQFF
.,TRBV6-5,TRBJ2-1,CASVGGYNEQFF
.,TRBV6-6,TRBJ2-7,CASTNSYRPPYEQYF
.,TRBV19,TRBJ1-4,CASSQGRRNEKLFF
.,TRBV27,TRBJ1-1,CASRIMGMREAFF
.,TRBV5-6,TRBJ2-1,CASSLVGSYNEQFF
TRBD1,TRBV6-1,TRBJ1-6,CASRKQGYSPLHF
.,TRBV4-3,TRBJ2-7,CASSQDIGGASYEQYF
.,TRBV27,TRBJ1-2,CASSLSRTSYGYTF
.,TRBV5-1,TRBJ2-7,CASSSGGSYEQYF
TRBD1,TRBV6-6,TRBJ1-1,CASSYADREGEAFF
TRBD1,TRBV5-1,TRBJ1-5,CASSLGGQGSNQPQHF
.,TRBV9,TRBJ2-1,CASSLADQSEQFF
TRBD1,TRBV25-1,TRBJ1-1,CASSEQDRVTEAFF
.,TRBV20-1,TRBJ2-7,CSARGAYEQYF
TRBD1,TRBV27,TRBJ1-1,CASSPSTGEGGTEAFF
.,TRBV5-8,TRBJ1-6,CASSLEGRWNNSPLHF
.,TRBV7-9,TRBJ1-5,CASSFIPGEGYQPQHF
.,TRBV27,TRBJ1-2,CASSSVVERSRNGYTF
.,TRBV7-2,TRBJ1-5,CASSQRRTEPQHF
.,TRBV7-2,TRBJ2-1,CASSLEGLSYNEQFF
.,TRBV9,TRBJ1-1,CASSSGQYTEAFF
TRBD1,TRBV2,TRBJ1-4,CASRGQSLEKLFF
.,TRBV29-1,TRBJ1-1,CSVTEGPADTEAFF
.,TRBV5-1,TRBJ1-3,CASSLDGSSGNTIYF
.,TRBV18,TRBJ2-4,CASSPLTGAKNIQYF
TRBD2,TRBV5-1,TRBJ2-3,CASSWTSDTQYF
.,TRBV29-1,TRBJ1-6,CSVSMGQSNSPLHF
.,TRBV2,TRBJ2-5,CASGNQLDSQETQYF
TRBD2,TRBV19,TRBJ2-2,CASSWGLAANTGELFF